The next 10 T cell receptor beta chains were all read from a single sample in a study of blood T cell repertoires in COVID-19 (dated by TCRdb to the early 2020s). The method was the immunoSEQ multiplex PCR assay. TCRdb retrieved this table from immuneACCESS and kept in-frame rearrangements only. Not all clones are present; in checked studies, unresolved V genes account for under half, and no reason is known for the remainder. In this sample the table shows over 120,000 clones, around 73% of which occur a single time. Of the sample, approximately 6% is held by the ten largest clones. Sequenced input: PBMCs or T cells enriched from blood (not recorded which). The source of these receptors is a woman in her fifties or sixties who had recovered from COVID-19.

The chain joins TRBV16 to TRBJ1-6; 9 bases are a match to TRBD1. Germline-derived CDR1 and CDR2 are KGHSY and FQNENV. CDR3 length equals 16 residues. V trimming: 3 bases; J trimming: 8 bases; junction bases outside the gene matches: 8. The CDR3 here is CASSHWDRVVDSPLHF. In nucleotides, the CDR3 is TGTGCCAGCAGCCATTGGGACAGGGTTGTGGATTCACCCCTCCACTTT.

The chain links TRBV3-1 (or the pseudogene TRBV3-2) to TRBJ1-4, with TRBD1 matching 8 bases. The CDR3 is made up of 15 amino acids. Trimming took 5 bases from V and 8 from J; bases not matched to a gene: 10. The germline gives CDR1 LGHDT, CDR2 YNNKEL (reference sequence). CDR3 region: CASSTTTGVGEKLFF. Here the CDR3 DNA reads TGTGCCAGCAGCACTACGACAGGGGTTGGGGAAAAACTGTTTTTT.

The CDR3 DNA sequence: TGCGCCAGCAGCCGATCCGCGGGCCGTGAAGCTTTCTTT. Protein product: CASSRSAGREAFF. V is TRBV4-1 and J is TRBJ1-1; D is ambiguous. This CDR3 is 13 amino acids long. V lost 4 bases, J lost 7 bases, and 13 bases lay in between. Germline lookup yields CDR1 MGHRA and CDR2 YSYEKL.

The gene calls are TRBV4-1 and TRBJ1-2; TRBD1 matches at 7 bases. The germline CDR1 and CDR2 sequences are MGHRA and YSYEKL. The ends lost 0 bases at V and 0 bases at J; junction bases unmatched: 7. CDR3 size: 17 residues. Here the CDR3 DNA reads TGCGCCAGCAGCCAAGATCTTGGGACAGCATCTAACTATGGCTACACCTTC. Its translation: CASSQDLGTASNYGYTF.

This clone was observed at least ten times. The CDR3 region is CASSLPEGEGGNTIYF. For the CDR3, the DNA is TGTGCCAGCAGCTTGCCGGAAGGGGAGGGTGGAAACACCATATATTTT. The chain links TRBV5-4 to TRBJ1-3, with D maybe TRBD1 (5 bases). V was pared by 1 base and J by 3 bases, with 14 bases between. This CDR3 region has 16 residues. Germline CDR1 is SGHNT and CDR2 is YYREEE (reference sequence). The full variable domain, with the rest looked up from reference TRBV5-4 and TRBJ1-3, is ETGVTQSPTHLIKTRGQQVTLRCSSQSGHNTVSWYQQALGQGPQFIFQYYREEENGRGNFPPRFSGLQFPNYSSELNVNALELDDSALYLCASSLPEGEGGNTIYFGEGSWLTVV.

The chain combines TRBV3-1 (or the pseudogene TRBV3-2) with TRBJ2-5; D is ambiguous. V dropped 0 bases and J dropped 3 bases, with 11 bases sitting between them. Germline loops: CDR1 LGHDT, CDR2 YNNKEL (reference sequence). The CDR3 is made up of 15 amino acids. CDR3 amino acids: CASSQERSHEETQYF. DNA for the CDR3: TGTGCCAGCAGCCAAGAGAGGTCACACGAAGAGACCCAGTACTTC.

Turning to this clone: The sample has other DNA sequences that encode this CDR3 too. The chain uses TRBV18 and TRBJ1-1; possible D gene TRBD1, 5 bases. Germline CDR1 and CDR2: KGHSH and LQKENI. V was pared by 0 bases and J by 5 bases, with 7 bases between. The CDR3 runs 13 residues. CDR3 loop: CASSPPGATEAFF. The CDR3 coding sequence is TGTGCCAGCTCACCACCAGGGGCAACTGAAGCTTTCTTT.

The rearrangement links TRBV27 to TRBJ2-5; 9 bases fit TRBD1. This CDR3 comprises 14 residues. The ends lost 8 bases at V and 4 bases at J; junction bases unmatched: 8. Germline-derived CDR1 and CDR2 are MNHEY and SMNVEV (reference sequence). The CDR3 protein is CASALQGARETQYF. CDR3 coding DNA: TGTGCCAGCGCCTTACAGGGGGCGAGAGAGACCCAGTACTTC.

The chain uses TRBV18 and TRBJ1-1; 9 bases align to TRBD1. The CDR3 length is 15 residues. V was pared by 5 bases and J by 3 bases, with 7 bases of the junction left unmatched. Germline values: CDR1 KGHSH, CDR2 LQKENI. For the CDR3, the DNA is TGTGCCAGCTCATTTGGGGACAGGGTTGACACTGAAGCTTTCTTT. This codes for CASSFGDRVDTEAFF.

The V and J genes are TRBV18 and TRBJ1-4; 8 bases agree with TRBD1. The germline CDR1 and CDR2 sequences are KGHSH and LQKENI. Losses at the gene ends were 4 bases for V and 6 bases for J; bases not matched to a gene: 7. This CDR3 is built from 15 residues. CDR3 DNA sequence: TGTGCCAGCTCACTGGTTGCGGACAGGGATGAAAAACTGTTTTTT. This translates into CASSLVADRDEKLFF.